This T cell receptor (beta chain) was found in a study of blood T cell repertoires in COVID-19. Study summary: The United States, Italy and Spain were the sources of the acute and convalescent COVID-19 samples.

Using immunoSEQ multiplex PCR, the repertoire was profiled, and TCRdb retains in-frame clones only, with some absent. The data contain under 450,000 clones, more than 70% of them singletons. V lost 0 bases to trimming and J lost 6 bases, with 13 bases between them. Germline lookup yields CDR1 SGHDT and CDR2 YYEEEE. CDR3 length equals 14 residues. The origin of this receptor is a woman aged 50 to 65 with COVID-19, enrolled during active disease. Sequenced sample: peripheral blood. This sequence joins TRBV5-6 and TRBJ2-7; D unresolved. CDR3 sequence reads: CASSLVPSPGEQYF. In nucleotides, the CDR3 is TGTGCCAGCAGCTTGGTTCCCAGCCCGGGCGAGCAGTACTTC.